Listed here is a single T cell receptor beta chain. The antigen remains unidentified. This sample was included in a study of siplizumab effects on memory and regulatory T cells. CDR1 is SGHTA and CDR2 is FQGTGA in the germline V gene. V was clipped by 5 bases and J by 0 bases, with 13 bases between them. This CDR3 has 15 residues. Some clones are missing from TCRdb's copy, which holds only in-frame ones; the method was immunoSEQ multiplex PCR. This table holds approximately 12,000 clones, 40% to 50% found once. Coculturing at 37°C lasted 5 to 7 days for the mixed lymphocyte reaction cells. Study-wide results and caveats: It was never confirmed that proliferating Tregs from siplizumab cultures were suppressive.

The chain employs TRBV7-3 and TRBJ1-2, with a possible D match to TRBD1 (5 bases). Sequences were obtained from CFSE-low (dividing) CD8+ T cells sorted from an allogeneic mixed lymphocyte reaction. This TCR derives from a human donor in good health; the cells came from an allogeneic mixed lymphocyte reaction. Some clones in this sample may be carry-over from other donors' samples. This CDR3 is CASSPAGLTNYGYTF. CDR3 sequence (DNA): TGTGCCAGCAGCCCGGCGGGACTTACTAACTATGGCTACACCTTC.